This is a list of T cell receptor beta chains from one sample in a study of blood T cell repertoires in COVID-19. Sequencing was performed with immunoSEQ multiplex PCR; in TCRdb, only in-frame clones are kept and a portion is missing. The profile shows over 55,000 clones, 65% to 85% of them singletons. The sample comprised peripheral blood. Source of these receptors: a man older than 75 with COVID-19, enrolled during active disease. The CDR3 runs from the conserved cysteine through the conserved F or W. The D gene is left open where the match is weak. Only part of the rows carry a size: once, few, many, or a class if the clone is expanded.

J: TRBJ1-2
V: TRBV5-1
D: -
size: once
CDR3: CASSLESPNYGYTF
DNA: TGCGCCAGCAGCTTGGAAAGCCCGAACTATGGCTACACCTTC

J: TRBJ2-1
V: TRBV16
D: TRBD2
size: -
CDR3: CASSFGGEPLKQFF
DNA: TGTGCCAGCAGCTTTGGGGGGGAGCCCCTTAAGCAGTTCTTC

J: TRBJ1-1
V: TRBV6-5
D: -
size: -
CDR3: CASSYRQENTEAFF
DNA: TGTGCCAGCAGTTACCGGCAGGAGAACACTGAAGCTTTCTTT

J: TRBJ2-3
V: TRBV2
D: TRBD2
size: -
CDR3: CASKREGDTQYF
DNA: TGTGCCAGCAAGCGGGAGGGGGATACGCAGTATTTT

J: TRBJ1-6
V: TRBV7-2
D: -
size: -
CDR3: CASSQEGSDLYNSPLHF
DNA: TGTGCCAGCAGCCAAGAGGGCAGCGATCTATATAATTCACCCCTCCACTTT

J: TRBJ2-7
V: TRBV11-2
D: -
size: few
CDR3: CASSLSPGSYEQYF
DNA: TGTGCCAGCAGCTTGTCCCCGGGGAGCTACGAGCAGTACTTC

J: TRBJ1-2
V: TRBV2
D: TRBD1
size: -
CDR3: CASRGGQGYGYTF
DNA: TGTGCCAGCAGAGGCGGACAGGGCTATGGCTACACCTTC

J: TRBJ1-1
V: TRBV29-1
D: -
size: few
CDR3: CSVGQNTEAFF
DNA: TGCAGCGTTGGTCAGAACACTGAAGCTTTCTTT

J: TRBJ1-5
V: TRBV7-9
D: -
size: -
CDR3: CASSRELSNQPQHF
DNA: TGTGCCAGCAGCCGGGAGCTTAGCAATCAGCCCCAGCATTTT

J: TRBJ1-1
V: TRBV5-6
D: -
size: -
CDR3: CASSLSRQMNTEAFF
DNA: TGTGCCAGCAGCTTATCGCGACAGATGAACACTGAAGCTTTCTTT

J: TRBJ1-5
V: TRBV5-1
D: -
size: -
CDR3: CASSPWGGVDQPQHF
DNA: TGCGCCAGCAGCCCCTGGGGCGGGGTCGACCAGCCCCAGCATTTT

J: TRBJ2-5
V: TRBV5-6
D: -
size: -
CDR3: CASSPRAALLYQETQYF
DNA: TGTGCCAGCAGCCCGAGGGCGGCCCTCTTGTACCAAGAGACCCAGTACTTC

J: TRBJ2-1
V: TRBV28
D: TRBD2
size: -
CDR3: CASSLAGTQHFTLF
DNA: TGTGCCAGCAGTCTAGCGGGTACCCAACATTTTACCCTCTTC

J: TRBJ2-3
V: TRBV20-1
D: -
size: -
CDR3: CSASLGDTQYF
DNA: TGCAGTGCTTCCCTAGGTGATACGCAGTATTTT

J: TRBJ1-1
V: TRBV4-2
D: -
size: -
CDR3: CASSQDGSTEAFF
DNA: TGTGCCAGCAGCCAAGATGGGAGCACTGAAGCTTTCTTT

J: TRBJ1-1
V: TRBV11-2
D: -
size: -
CDR3: CASSRGFGLEAFF
DNA: TGTGCCAGCAGCAGGGGTTTTGGGCTAGAAGCTTTCTTT

J: TRBJ2-7
V: TRBV6-1
D: TRBD1
size: -
CDR3: CASSEAWTGEQYF
DNA: TGTGCCAGCAGTGAAGCCTGGACAGGCGAGCAGTACTTC

J: TRBJ2-3
V: TRBV28
D: -
size: -
CDR3: CASSLLGEGDTQYF
DNA: TGTGCCAGCAGTTTATTAGGGGAAGGAGATACGCAGTATTTT

J: TRBJ1-5
V: TRBV4-3
D: TRBD1
size: -
CDR3: CASSLYRDSNSNQPQHF
DNA: TGCGCCAGCAGCCTCTACCGGGACAGTAATAGCAATCAGCCCCAGCATTTT

J: TRBJ1-5
V: TRBV5-8
D: TRBD1
size: once
CDR3: CASRVRDRGSPQHF
DNA: TGTGCCAGCAGAGTCCGGGACAGGGGTTCGCCCCAGCATTTT

J: TRBJ1-5
V: TRBV6-2/TRBV6-3
D: -
size: -
CDR3: CASSYVEGQPQHF
DNA: TGTGCCAGCAGTTACGTCGAGGGTCAGCCCCAGCATTTT

J: TRBJ2-3
V: TRBV5-4
D: TRBD2
size: once
CDR3: CASSLSGTTADTQYF
DNA: TGTGCCAGCAGCTTATCTGGGACTACTGCAGATACGCAGTATTTT

J: TRBJ2-1
V: TRBV12-3/TRBV12-4
D: -
size: -
CDR3: CASSVQGNEQFF
DNA: TGTGCCAGCAGTGTCCAGGGTAATGAGCAGTTCTTC

J: TRBJ1-6
V: TRBV3-1/TRBV3-2
D: -
size: -
CDR3: CASSQGAATYNSPLHF
DNA: TGTGCCAGCAGCCAAGGGGCAGCTACCTATAATTCACCCCTCCACTTT

J: TRBJ1-1
V: TRBV5-1
D: TRBD1
size: once
CDR3: CASSAGQGVGTEAFF
DNA: TGCGCCAGCAGCGCGGGACAGGGGGTCGGAACTGAAGCTTTCTTT

J: TRBJ2-3
V: TRBV27
D: -
size: -
CDR3: CASSLGRRDTQYF
DNA: TGTGCCAGCAGTTTAGGGCGTCGCGATACGCAGTATTTT

J: TRBJ1-1
V: TRBV28
D: TRBD1
size: -
CDR3: CASSSRGQGAAEAFF
DNA: TGTGCCAGTTCTTCAAGGGGACAGGGGGCGGCTGAAGCTTTCTTT

J: TRBJ1-1
V: TRBV5-1
D: TRBD1
size: few
CDR3: CASSRITGAQKNTEAFF
DNA: TGCGCCAGCAGCCGAATTACAGGGGCCCAAAAGAACACTGAAGCTTTCTTT

J: TRBJ2-3
V: TRBV11-3
D: -
size: -
CDR3: CASSLEWGTDTQYF
DNA: TGTGCCAGCAGCTTAGAGTGGGGCACAGATACACAGTATTTT

J: TRBJ2-5
V: TRBV4-1
D: TRBD2
size: -
CDR3: CASSQGRGEQETQYF
DNA: TGCGCCAGCAGCCAAGGGCGGGGGGAACAAGAGACCCAGTACTTC

J: TRBJ1-4
V: TRBV6-5
D: TRBD1
size: -
CDR3: CASSYSQGETNEKLFF
DNA: TGTGCCAGCAGTTACTCCCAGGGGGAAACTAATGAAAAACTGTTTTTT

J: TRBJ1-1
V: TRBV15
D: -
size: -
CDR3: CATSRSMTGTEAFF
DNA: TGTGCCACCAGCAGATCCATGACGGGGACTGAAGCTTTCTTT

J: TRBJ2-7
V: TRBV4-2
D: -
size: -
CDR3: CASSQDPTGISYEQYF
DNA: TGTGCCAGCAGCCAAGACCCTACAGGGATATCCTACGAGCAGTACTTC

J: TRBJ2-2
V: TRBV7-7
D: TRBD2
size: few
CDR3: CASSSSSGTGELFF
DNA: TGTGCCAGCAGCTCCTCTAGCGGAACCGGGGAGCTGTTTTTT

J: TRBJ2-4
V: TRBV12-3/TRBV12-4
D: -
size: -
CDR3: CASSRDRVNIQYF
DNA: TGTGCCAGCAGCCGCGATCGAGTGAACATTCAGTACTTC

J: TRBJ2-1
V: TRBV13
D: TRBD1
size: -
CDR3: CASSLVIGQGGNEQFF
DNA: TGTGCCAGCAGCTTAGTTATTGGACAGGGAGGCAATGAGCAGTTCTTC

J: TRBJ1-4
V: TRBV3-1/TRBV3-2
D: TRBD1
size: -
CDR3: CASSQSRQGLPEKLFF
DNA: TGTGCCAGCAGCCAATCCAGACAGGGACTCCCTGAAAAACTGTTTTTT

J: TRBJ1-3
V: TRBV6-4
D: TRBD1
size: -
CDR3: CASRSGDRSPLGDF
DNA: TGTGCCAGCAGGAGTGGGGACAGGTCCCCTCTAGGGGATTTT

J: TRBJ1-5
V: TRBV7-9
D: -
size: once
CDR3: CASSRVQSGAIGQPQHF
DNA: TGTGCCAGCAGCCGAGTCCAGTCAGGGGCGATTGGTCAGCCCCAGCATTTT

J: TRBJ2-7
V: TRBV14
D: TRBD2
size: -
CDR3: CASSQDFAARASGGKTSYEQYF
DNA: TGTGCCAGCAGCCAAGATTTCGCAGCGCGGGCTAGCGGGGGGAAAACCTCCTACGAGCAGTACTTC

J: TRBJ1-5
V: TRBV29-1
D: TRBD1
size: -
CDR3: CSVQTGSDQPQHF
DNA: TGCAGCGTACAGACAGGGTCCGATCAGCCCCAGCATTTT

J: TRBJ1-2
V: TRBV3-1/TRBV3-2
D: -
size: -
CDR3: CASSHHSRGDTNYGYTF
DNA: TGTGCCAGCAGCCATCACAGCAGGGGCGATACTAACTATGGCTACACCTTC

J: TRBJ2-2
V: TRBV5-4
D: -
size: once
CDR3: CASSLAVGGTNTGELFF
DNA: TGTGCCAGCAGCTTGGCCGTCGGGGGTACGAACACCGGGGAGCTGTTTTTT

J: TRBJ1-3
V: TRBV11-2
D: -
size: few
CDR3: CASSLSAVSVSSGNTIYF
DNA: TGTGCCAGCAGCCTAAGCGCGGTCAGCGTTTCCTCTGGAAACACCATATATTTT